This T cell receptor (beta chain) is from a study of regulatory T cells in long-lasting Graves disease. Notes on the study in general: Newly diagnosed Graves' patients had higher TCR diversity than persistent ones.

This clonotype was counted many times. Its antigen is still unknown. Libraries of TCR beta came from iRepertoire HTBI primers plus Arm-PCR of CDR3 regions. TCRdb analysed the multiplex PCR reads with MiXCR anew, one entry per CDR3 protein. Here the sample spans 350,000 to 450,000 distinct CDR3 sequences, 20% to 25% being singletons. Deletions cut 7 bases from V and 7 bases from J, with 29 bases between. Looked up from germline, CDR1 is SNHLY and CDR2 is FYNNEI. This CDR3 spans 17 amino acids. The time point was: persistent/refractory GD, antithyroid drugs over 5 years with positive TRAb. The TCR library was made from RNA that had been extracted from PBMCs in TRIzol. Criteria from the American Thyroid Association guidelines were applied to diagnose Graves' disease.

The TCR originated in a female donor with Graves disease. The rearrangement uses TRBV2 and TRBJ2-7, with D unclear. This specimen was peripheral blood mononuclear cells (PBMCs), taken when the disease was refractory, from a patient treated with antithyroid drugs. For the CDR3, the DNA is TGTGCCAGCACCGCCCACCGAGAGGACGGCAAAATGTGTGAGCAGTACTTC. The encoded protein is CASTAHREDGKMCEQYF.